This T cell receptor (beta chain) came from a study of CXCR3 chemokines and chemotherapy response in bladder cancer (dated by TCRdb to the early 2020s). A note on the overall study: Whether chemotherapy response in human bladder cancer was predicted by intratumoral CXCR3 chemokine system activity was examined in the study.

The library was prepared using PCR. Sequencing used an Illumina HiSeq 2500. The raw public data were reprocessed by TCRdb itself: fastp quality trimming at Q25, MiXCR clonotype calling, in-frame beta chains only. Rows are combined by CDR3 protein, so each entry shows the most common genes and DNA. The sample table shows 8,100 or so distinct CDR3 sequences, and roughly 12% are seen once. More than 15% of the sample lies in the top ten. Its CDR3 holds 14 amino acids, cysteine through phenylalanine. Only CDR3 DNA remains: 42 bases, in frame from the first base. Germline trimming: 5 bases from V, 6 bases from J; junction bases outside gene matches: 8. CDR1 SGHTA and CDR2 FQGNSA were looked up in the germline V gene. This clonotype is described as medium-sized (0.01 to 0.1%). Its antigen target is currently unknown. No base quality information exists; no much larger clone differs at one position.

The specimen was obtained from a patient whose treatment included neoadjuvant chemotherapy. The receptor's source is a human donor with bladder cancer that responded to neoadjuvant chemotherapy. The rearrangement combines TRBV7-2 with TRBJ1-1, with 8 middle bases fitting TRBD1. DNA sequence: TGTGCCAGCAGCACACAGGGGGGATTCGCTGAAGCTTTCTTT. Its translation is CASSTQGGFAEAFF.